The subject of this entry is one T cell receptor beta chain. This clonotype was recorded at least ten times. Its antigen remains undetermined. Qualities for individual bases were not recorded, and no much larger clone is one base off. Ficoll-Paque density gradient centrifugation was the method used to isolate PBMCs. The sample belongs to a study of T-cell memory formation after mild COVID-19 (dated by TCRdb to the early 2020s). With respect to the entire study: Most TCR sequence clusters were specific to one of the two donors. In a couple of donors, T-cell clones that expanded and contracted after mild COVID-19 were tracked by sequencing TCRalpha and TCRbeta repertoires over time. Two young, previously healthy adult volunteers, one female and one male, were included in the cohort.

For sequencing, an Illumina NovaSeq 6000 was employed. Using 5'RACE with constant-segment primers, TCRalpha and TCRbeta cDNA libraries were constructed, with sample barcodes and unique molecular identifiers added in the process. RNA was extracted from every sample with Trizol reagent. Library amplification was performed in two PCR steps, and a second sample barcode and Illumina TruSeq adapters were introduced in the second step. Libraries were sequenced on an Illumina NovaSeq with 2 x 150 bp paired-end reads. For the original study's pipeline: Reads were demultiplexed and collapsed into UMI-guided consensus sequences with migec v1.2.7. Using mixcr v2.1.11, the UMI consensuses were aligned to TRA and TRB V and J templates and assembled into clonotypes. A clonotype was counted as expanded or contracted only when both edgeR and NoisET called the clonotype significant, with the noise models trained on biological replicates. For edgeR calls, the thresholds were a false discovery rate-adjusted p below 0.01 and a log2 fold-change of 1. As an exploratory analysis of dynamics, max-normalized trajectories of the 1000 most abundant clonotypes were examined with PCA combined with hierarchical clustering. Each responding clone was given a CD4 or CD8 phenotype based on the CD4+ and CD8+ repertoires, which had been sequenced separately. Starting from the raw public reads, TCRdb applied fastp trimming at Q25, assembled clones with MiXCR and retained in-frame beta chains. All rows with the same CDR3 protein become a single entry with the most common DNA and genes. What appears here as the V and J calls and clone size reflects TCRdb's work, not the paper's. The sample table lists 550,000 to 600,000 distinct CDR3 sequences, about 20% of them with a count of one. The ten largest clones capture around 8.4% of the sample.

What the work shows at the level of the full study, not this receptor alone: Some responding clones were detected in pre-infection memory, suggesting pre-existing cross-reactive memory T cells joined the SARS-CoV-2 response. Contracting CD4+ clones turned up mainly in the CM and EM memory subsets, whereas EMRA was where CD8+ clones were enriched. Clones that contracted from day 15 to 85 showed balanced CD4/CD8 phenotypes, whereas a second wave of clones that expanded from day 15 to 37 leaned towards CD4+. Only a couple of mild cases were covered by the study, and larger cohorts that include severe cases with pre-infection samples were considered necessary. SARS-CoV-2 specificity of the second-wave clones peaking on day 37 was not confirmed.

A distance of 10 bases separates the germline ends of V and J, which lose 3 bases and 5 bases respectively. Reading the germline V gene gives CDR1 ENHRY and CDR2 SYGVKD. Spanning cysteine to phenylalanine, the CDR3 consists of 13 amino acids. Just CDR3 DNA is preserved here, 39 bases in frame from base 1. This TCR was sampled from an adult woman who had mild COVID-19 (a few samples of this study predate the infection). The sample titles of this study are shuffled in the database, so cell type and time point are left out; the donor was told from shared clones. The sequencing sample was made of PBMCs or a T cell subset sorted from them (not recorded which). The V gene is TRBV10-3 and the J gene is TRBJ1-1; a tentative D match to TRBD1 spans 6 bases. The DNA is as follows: TGTGCCATCAGTGAACAGGGCGAGACTGAAGCTTTCTTT. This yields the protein CAISEQGETEAFF.